This TCR beta chain originates from a study of T cells generated in artificial thymic organoids. Separate semi-nested PCRs amplified TCRalpha and TCRbeta libraries using constant-region reverse primers in TRAC or TRBC. TCRdb passed the 5' RACE reads through MiXCR, listing each CDR3 protein once. The data contain around 5,600 distinct CDR3 sequences, 25% to 35% of them singletons. Study findings and constraints: Organoid-derived CD8 single positive T cells showed physiological TCR clonotype diversity.

Only a few counts were recorded for this clonotype. The target antigen is unknown. Each sample used 40,000 to 200,000 sorted cells for RNA. CDR3 length equals 13 residues. Trimming shortened V by 3 bases and J by 4 bases, and 10 bases separated the two germline ends. CDR1 is DFQATT and CDR2 is SNEGSKA in the germline V gene (reference sequence). The V gene is TRBV20-1, the J gene TRBJ2-1; D remains unclear. The sequence derives from a human donor who gave cord blood stem cells for thymic organoid culture, a cardiac surgery patient who gave postnatal thymus, or a blood donor (not recorded which). Sequenced sample: naive CD8+ T cells from blood. The sample's subset: CD3+TCRalphabeta+CD8SP T cells; for blood, CD45RO-CCR7+ naive CD8+ T cells. The CDR3 region has the DNA TGCAGTGCTAGCTCCTCGACTTACAATGAGCAGTTCTTC. This sequence encodes CSASSSTYNEQFF.